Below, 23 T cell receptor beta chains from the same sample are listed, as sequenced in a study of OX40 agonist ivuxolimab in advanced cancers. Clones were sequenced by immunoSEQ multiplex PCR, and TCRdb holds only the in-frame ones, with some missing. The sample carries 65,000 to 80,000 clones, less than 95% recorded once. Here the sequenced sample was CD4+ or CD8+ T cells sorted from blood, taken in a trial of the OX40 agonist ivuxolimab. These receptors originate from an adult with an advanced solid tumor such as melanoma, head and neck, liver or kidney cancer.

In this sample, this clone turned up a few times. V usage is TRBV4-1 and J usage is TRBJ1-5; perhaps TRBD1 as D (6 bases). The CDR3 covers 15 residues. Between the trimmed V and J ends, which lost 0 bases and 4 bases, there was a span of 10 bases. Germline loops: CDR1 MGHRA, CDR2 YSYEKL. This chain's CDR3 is CASSQEVQGNQPQHF. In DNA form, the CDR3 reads TGCGCCAGCAGCCAAGAAGTGCAGGGGAATCAGCCCCAGCATTTT.

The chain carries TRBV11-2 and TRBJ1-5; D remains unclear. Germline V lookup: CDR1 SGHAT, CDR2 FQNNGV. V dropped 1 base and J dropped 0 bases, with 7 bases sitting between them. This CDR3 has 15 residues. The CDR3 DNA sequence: TGTGCCAGCAGCTTAGCGGGTGATAGCAATCAGCCCCAGCATTTT. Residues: CASSLAGDSNQPQHF.

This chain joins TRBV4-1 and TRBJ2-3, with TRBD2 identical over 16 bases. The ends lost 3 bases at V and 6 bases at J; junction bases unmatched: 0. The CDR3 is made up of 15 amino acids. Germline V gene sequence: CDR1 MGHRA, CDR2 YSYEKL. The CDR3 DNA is TGCGCCAGCAGCCAGGGACTAGCGGGGGGGGATACGCAGTATTTT. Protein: CASSQGLAGGDTQYF.

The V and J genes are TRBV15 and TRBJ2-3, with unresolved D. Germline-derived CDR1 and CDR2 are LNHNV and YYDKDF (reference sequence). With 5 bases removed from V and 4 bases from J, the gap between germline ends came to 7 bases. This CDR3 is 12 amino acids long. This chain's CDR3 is CATSLPPDTQYF. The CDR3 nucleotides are TGTGCCACCAGCTTACCCCCAGATACGCAGTATTTT. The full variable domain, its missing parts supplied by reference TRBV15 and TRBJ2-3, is DAMVIQNPRYQVTQFGKPVTLSCSQTLNHNVMYWYQQKSSQAPKLLFHYYDKDFNNEADTPDNFQSRRPNTSFCFLDIRSPGLGDTAMYLCATSLPPDTQYFGPGTRLTVL.

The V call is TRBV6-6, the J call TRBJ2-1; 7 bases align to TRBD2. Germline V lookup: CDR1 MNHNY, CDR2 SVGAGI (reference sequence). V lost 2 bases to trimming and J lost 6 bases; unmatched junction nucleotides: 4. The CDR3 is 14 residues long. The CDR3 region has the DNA TGTGCCAGCAGTTACACAAGGACTAGCAATGAGCAGTTCTTC. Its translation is CASSYTRTSNEQFF.

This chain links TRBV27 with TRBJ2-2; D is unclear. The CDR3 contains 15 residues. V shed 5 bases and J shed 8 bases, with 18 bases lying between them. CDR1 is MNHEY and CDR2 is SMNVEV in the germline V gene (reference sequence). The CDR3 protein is CASSPQDLSSGELFF. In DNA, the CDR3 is TGTGCCAGCAGTCCCCAGGACCTTTCATCTGGGGAGCTGTTTTTT.

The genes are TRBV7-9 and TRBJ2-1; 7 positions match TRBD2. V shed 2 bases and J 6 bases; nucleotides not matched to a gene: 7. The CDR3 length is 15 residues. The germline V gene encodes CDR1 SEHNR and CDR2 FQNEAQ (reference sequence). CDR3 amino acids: CASSLYGGGVNEQFF. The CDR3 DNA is TGTGCCAGCAGCTTATATGGGGGAGGGGTCAATGAGCAGTTCTTC.

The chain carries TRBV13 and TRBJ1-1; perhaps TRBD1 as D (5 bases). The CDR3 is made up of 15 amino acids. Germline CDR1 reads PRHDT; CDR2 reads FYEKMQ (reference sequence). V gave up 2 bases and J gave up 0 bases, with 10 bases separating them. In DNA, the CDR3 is TGTGCCAGCAGCTTAATGAGGGGCATGAACACTGAAGCTTTCTTT. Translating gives CASSLMRGMNTEAFF.

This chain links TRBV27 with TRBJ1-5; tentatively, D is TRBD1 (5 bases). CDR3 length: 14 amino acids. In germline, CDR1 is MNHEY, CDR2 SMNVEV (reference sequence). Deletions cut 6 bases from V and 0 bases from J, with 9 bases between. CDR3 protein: CASSLGVSNQPQHF. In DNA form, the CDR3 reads TGTGCCAGCAGCCTGGGGGTTAGCAATCAGCCCCAGCATTTT.

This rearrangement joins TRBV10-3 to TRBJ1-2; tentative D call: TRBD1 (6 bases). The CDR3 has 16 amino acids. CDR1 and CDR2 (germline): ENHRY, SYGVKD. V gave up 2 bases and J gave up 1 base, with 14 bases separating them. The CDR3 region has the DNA TGTGCCATCAGTGAGCCAGAACTGGACAGTAACTATGGCTACACCTTC. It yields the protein CAISEPELDSNYGYTF.

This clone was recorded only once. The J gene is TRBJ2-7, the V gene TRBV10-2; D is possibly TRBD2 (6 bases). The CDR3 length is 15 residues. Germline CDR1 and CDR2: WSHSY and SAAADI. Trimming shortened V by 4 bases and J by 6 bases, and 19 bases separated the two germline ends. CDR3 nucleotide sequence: TGCGCCAGCAGTGGCATTGCGGGTCCCGGGGGCGAGCAGTACTTC. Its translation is CASSGIAGPGGEQYF.

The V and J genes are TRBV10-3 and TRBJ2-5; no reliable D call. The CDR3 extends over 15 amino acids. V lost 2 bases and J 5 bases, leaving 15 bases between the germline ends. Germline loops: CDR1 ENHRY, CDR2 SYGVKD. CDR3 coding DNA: TGTGCCATCAGTGAGCCTCAGACCCCCCGGGAGACCCAGTACTTC. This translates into CAISEPQTPRETQYF.

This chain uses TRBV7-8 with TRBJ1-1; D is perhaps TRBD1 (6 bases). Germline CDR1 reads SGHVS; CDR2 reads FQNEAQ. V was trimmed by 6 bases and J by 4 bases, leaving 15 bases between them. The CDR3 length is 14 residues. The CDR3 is CASRENRGGTEAFF. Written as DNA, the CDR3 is TGTGCCAGCAGGGAAAATAGGGGGGGCACTGAAGCTTTCTTT.

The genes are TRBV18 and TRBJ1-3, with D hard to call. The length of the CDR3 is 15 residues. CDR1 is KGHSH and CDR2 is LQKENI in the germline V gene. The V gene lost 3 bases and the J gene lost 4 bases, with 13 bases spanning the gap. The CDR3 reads CASSPSPGSGNTIYF. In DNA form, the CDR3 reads TGTGCCAGCTCACCCTCCCCGGGTAGCGGAAACACCATATATTTT.

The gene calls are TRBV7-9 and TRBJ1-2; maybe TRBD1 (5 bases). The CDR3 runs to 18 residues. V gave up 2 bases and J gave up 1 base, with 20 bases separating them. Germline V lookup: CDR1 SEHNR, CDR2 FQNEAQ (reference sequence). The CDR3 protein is CASSLTEPGTAFNYGYTF. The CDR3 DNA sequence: TGTGCCAGCAGCTTAACTGAGCCCGGGACCGCTTTTAACTATGGCTACACCTTC.

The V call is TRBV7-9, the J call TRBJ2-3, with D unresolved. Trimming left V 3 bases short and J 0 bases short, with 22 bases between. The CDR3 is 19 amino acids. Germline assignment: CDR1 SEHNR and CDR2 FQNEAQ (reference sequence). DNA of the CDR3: TGTGCCAGCAGCTTGGACCCCATTCAAGTGGAAACTAGCACAGATACGCAGTATTTT. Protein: CASSLDPIQVETSTDTQYF.

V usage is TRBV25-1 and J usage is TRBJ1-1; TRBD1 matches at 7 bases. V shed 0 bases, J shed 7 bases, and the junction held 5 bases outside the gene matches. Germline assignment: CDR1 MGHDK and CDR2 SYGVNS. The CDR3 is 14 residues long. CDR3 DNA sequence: TGTGCCAGCAGTGAATATAGCACAGGGGTTGAAGCTTTCTTT. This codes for CASSEYSTGVEAFF.

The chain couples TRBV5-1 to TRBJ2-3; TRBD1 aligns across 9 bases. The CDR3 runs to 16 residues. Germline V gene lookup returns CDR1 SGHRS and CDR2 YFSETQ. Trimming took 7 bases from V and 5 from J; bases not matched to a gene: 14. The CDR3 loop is CASEPSGTGRGDTQYF. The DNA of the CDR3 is TGCGCCAGCGAACCATCGGGGACAGGGAGGGGAGATACGCAGTATTTT.

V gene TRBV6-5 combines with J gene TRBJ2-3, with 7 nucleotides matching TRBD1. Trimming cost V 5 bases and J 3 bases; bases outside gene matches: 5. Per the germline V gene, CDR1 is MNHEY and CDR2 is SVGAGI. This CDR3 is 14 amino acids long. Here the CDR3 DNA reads TGTGCCAGCAGTGCAGGGGGAGCGACAGATACGCAGTATTTT. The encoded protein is CASSAGGATDTQYF.

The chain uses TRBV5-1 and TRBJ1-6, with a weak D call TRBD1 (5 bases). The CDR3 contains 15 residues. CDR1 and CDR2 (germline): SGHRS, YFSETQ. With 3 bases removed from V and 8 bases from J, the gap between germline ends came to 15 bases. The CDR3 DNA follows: TGCGCCAGCAGCTCGGGACCCCCTAGGGATTCACCCCTCCACTTT. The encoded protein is CASSSGPPRDSPLHF.

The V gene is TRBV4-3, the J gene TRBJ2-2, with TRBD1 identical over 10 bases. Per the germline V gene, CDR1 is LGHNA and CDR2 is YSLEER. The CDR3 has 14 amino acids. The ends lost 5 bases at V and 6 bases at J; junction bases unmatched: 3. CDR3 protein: CASSGGTGAGELFF. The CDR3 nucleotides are TGCGCCAGCAGCGGAGGGACAGGGGCCGGGGAGCTGTTTTTT.

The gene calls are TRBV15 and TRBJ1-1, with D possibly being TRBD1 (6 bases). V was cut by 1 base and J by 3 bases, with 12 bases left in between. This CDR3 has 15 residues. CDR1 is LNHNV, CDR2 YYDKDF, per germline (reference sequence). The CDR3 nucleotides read TGTGCCACCAGCAGAGGGACAGAGGGAGACACTGAAGCTTTCTTT. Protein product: CATSRGTEGDTEAFF.

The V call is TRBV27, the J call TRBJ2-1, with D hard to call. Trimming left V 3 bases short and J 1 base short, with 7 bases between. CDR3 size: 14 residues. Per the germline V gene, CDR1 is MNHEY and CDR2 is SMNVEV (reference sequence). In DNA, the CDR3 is TGTGCCAGCAGTTTTGTGGGGTCCTACAATGAGCAGTTCTTC. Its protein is CASSFVGSYNEQFF.